Below, 9 T cell receptor beta chains from the same sample are listed, as sequenced in a study of shared clonotypes between healthy human individuals. TCRdb's copy holds only in-frame clones and misses some; the assay was immunoSEQ multiplex PCR. The sample holds about 560,000 clones, around 81% seen once. Sequencing used PBMCs. These receptors were obtained from a woman between 35 and 50 years old in good health. Some clones in this sample may be carry-over from other donors' samples.

This clone was found a few times. The same CDR3 arises from other DNA sequences in this sample as well. The rearrangement joins TRBV19 to TRBJ2-7; 9 bases agree with TRBD2. Germline CDR1 and CDR2: LNHDA and SQIVND (reference sequence). CDR3 size: 14 residues. Trimming took 3 bases from V and 0 from J; bases not matched to a gene: 0. In DNA, the CDR3 is TGTGCCAGTAGTATTAGCGGGAGCTCCTACGAGCAGTACTTC. Translated, it gives CASSISGSSYEQYF.

This sequence joins TRBV28 and TRBJ1-5; a weak D match, TRBD1 (5 bases). Trimming stripped 3 bases from V and 2 bases from J, with 8 bases between. This CDR3 is 14 amino acids long. Germline values: CDR1 MDHEN, CDR2 SYDVKM. The CDR3 DNA reads TGTGCCAGCAGTTTTCAGGGAGGCAATCAGCCCCAGCATTTT. It codes for CASSFQGGNQPQHF. Combining the CDR3 with reference TRBV28 and TRBJ1-5 gives the whole variable domain DVKVTQSSRYLVKRTGEKVFLECVQDMDHENMFWYRQDPGLGLRLIYFSYDVKMKEKGDIPEGYSVSREKKERFSLILESASTNQTSMYLCASSFQGGNQPQHFGDGTRLSIL.

The rearrangement joins TRBV4-2 to TRBJ2-1; D uncertain. V lost 0 bases, J lost 3 bases, and 6 bases lay in between. CDR1 and CDR2 from the germline V gene are LGHNA and YNFKEQ. CDR3 length: 14 amino acids. The CDR3, as DNA: TGTGCCAGCAGCCAAGAAAACATCTACAATGAGCAGTTCTTC. Translation gives CASSQENIYNEQFF.

About this clone: Other DNA sequences in the sample encode the same CDR3. The genes are TRBV10-3 and TRBJ1-1, with 7 bases identical to TRBD1. Losses at the gene ends were 4 bases for V and 1 base for J; bases not matched to a gene: 0. The CDR3 contains 13 residues. Germline CDR1 is ENHRY and CDR2 is SYGVKD. The CDR3 DNA follows: TGTGCCATCAGTGGACAGGGGAACACTGAAGCTTTCTTT. It translates to CAISGQGNTEAFF.

The rearrangement joins TRBV4-3 to TRBJ1-2; 10 positions agree with TRBD1. Per germline, CDR1 LGHNA and CDR2 YSLEER. Germline trimming cut 1 base from V and 3 bases from J; bases unmatched to any gene: 5. This CDR3 spans 16 amino acids. The CDR3 spells CASSQVGQGGDYGYTF. CDR3 in DNA: TGCGCCAGCAGCCAAGTTGGACAGGGGGGGGACTATGGCTACACCTTC.

This clone was counted at least ten times. Other DNA variants within this sample encode the same CDR3. The rearrangement links TRBV7-2 to TRBJ1-1; D gene ambiguous. The germline V and J ends were trimmed by 8 bases and 0 bases, with 10 bases remaining between them. CDR1 and CDR2 from the germline V gene are SGHTA and FQGNSA. This CDR3 contains 13 residues. The CDR3 spells CASAGTVNTEAFF. In DNA, the CDR3 is TGTGCCAGCGCGGGAACAGTGAACACTGAAGCTTTCTTT.

The genes are TRBV9 and TRBJ2-3; 15 bases are shared with TRBD2. The length of the CDR3 is 20 residues. Per germline, CDR1 SGDLS and CDR2 YYNGEE. Trimming cost V 0 bases and J 4 bases; bases outside gene matches: 12. CDR3 nucleotides: TGTGCCAGCAGCGTAGGCCCGGGGACTAGCGGGGGGAGTTCGTCAGATACGCAGTATTTT. Amino acids: CASSVGPGTSGGSSSDTQYF.

The gene calls are TRBV2 and TRBJ2-1, with a weak D call TRBD2 (6 bases). The germline V gene has CDR1 SNHLY and CDR2 FYNNEI. The CDR3 totals 14 residues. The V end lost 10 bases, the J end lost 0 bases, and 13 bases lay between the germline ends. CDR3 nucleotides: TGTGCCAAACGGGACTTTAGCTCCTACAATGAGCAGTTCTTC. Translating gives CAKRDFSSYNEQFF. Full variable domain (rest looked up from reference TRBV2 and TRBJ2-1): EPEVTQTPSHQVTQMGQEVILRCVPISNHLYFYWYRQILGQKVEFLVSFYNNEISEKSEIFDDQFSVERPDGSNFTLKIRSTKLEDSAMYFCAKRDFSSYNEQFFGPGTRLTVL.

This chain uses TRBV14 with TRBJ2-7; D not certain. Trimming took off 2 bases at V and 3 bases at J, with 8 bases between the two ends. The CDR3 extends over 13 amino acids. Germline CDR1 SGHDN, CDR2 FVKESK. In DNA form, the CDR3 reads TGTGCCAGCAGCCAACCAGGTCTCTACGAGCAGTACTTC. Its translation is CASSQPGLYEQYF.